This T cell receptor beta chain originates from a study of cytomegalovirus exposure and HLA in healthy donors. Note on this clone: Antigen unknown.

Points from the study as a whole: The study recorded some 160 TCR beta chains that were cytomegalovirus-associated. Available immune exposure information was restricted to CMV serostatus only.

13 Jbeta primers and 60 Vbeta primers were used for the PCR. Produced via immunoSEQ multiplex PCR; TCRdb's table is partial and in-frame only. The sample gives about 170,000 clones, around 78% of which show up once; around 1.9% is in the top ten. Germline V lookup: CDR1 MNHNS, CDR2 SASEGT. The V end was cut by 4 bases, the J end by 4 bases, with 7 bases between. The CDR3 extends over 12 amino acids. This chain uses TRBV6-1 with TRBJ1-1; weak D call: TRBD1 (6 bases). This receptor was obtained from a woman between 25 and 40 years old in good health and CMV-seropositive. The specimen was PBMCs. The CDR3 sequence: CASSGGLTEAFF. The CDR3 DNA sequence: TGTGCCAGCAGTGGGGGGCTCACTGAAGCTTTCTTT.